The clone carrying this T cell receptor beta chain is judged medium-sized. This sample is drawn from a study of tumor-infiltrating lymphocytes in localized non-small cell lung cancer. This CDR3 is built from 12 residues. Per the germline V gene, CDR1 is SQVTM and CDR2 is ANQGSEA. V shed 7 bases and J shed 6 bases, with 13 bases lying between them. Only in-frame clones appear in the TCRdb table, and some are missing; sequencing was by immunoSEQ multiplex PCR. Among roughly 10,000 clones listed, around 70% were seen once. The rearrangement links TRBV29-1 to TRBJ2-1; TRBD2 is a possible D gene (6 bases). The sample consisted of lung tumor tissue. This receptor was obtained from a human donor with non-small cell lung cancer. The CDR3 DNA reads as TGCAGCGGCACCGGGAGAGGCAATGAGCAGTTCTTC. Its protein product is CSGTGRGNEQFF.